This TCR beta chain was captured by sequencing in a study of T-cell reconstitution after alpha-beta-depleted transplantation in children. Study observations and caveats: Once a year had passed after transplant, T-cell counts and diversity came mostly from newly produced T cells.

It was with unique molecular identifiers that the TCRbeta library was prepared. TCRdb fed the PCR reads into MiXCR, producing one record per CDR3 protein. The table shows 200,000 to 250,000 distinct CDR3 sequences, with 9.5% to 13% occurring only once. This clonotype showed up many times. The antigen remains undetermined. V was clipped by 3 bases and J by 2 bases; unmatched bases: 8. The CDR3 totals 16 residues. Germline V gives CDR1 SGHTA, CDR2 FQGNSA. The V and J genes are TRBV7-2 and TRBJ2-3; 7 bases line up with TRBD2. This TCR was sampled from a child younger than two with acute myeloid leukemia, due to receive a stem cell transplant. Sequences were derived from PBMCs, sampled before TCRalphabeta/CD19-depleted stem cell transplant. The CDR3 loop is CASSFGLAASTDTQYF. CDR3 DNA: TGTGCCAGCAGCTTCGGTCTAGCGGCCTCCACAGATACGCAGTATTTT. Complete variable domain (other parts from reference TRBV7-2 and TRBJ2-3): GAGVSQSPSNKVTEKGKDVELRCDPISGHTALYWYRQSLGQGLEFLIYFQGNSAPDKSGLPSDRFSAERTGGSVSTLTIQRTQQEDSAVYLCASSFGLAASTDTQYFGPGTRLTVL.